These T cell receptor beta chains were read from a single sample in a study of cytomegalovirus exposure and HLA in healthy donors. Using immunoSEQ multiplex PCR, the repertoire was profiled, and TCRdb retains in-frame clones only, with some absent. The sample includes some 150,000 clones, 87% seen only once; the top ten take 0.85%. What was sequenced was PBMCs. The receptor source for this set is a woman in her 30s in good health and CMV-seronegative. Each CDR3 is given with its conserved first and last residue.

V gene: TRBV13; CDR3 protein: CASSRQEEPGLDYEQYF
V gene: TRBV5-5; CDR3 protein: CASQLQGLAYEQYF
V gene: TRBV7-2; CDR3 protein: CASSSQGGPRELFF
V gene: TRBV18; CDR3 protein: CASSPEAGFETQYF
V gene: TRBV15; CDR3 protein: CATSRARSTGYGYTF
V gene: TRBV19; CDR3 protein: CASSVGQNTEAFF
V gene: TRBV5-4; CDR3 protein: CASSTKRQGGHGYTF
V gene: TRBV21-1; CDR3 protein: CASSKGLRTGECTDTQYF
V gene: TRBV5-4; CDR3 protein: CASSLTRGEQFF
V gene: TRBV6-5; CDR3 protein: CASSITGGDEKLFF
V gene: TRBV7-9; CDR3 protein: CAIAGVGSYEQYF
V gene: TRBV7-9; CDR3 protein: CASSEGYGYTF
V gene: TRBV10-2; CDR3 protein: CASSESGQPFQETQYF
V gene: TRBV19; CDR3 protein: CASSTTPVGVAGDRGKNIQYF
V gene: TRBV28; CDR3 protein: CASTQGVEQYF
V gene: TRBV9; CDR3 protein: CASSVEPRREANYGYTF
V gene: TRBV9; CDR3 protein: CASSVGTGRATEAFF
V gene: TRBV19; CDR3 protein: CASSIRQPANTGELFF
V gene: TRBV5-5; CDR3 protein: CASSPGSVYGYTF
V gene: TRBV5-1; CDR3 protein: CASSLGQRLAGQETQYF
V gene: TRBV6-6; CDR3 protein: CASSYGQGMNTEAFF
V gene: TRBV5-7; CDR3 protein: CASSLAWSTSSSYNEQFF
V gene: TRBV27; CDR3 protein: CASRRGGGRTIEKLFF
V gene: TRBV13; CDR3 protein: CASTRYPGIYEQYF
V gene: TRBV19; CDR3 protein: CASSTETGFNYGYTF
V gene: TRBV19; CDR3 protein: CASTLGTASTDTQYF
V gene: TRBV10-3; CDR3 protein: CAISDTGGTDTQYF
V gene: TRBV9; CDR3 protein: CASSVAPIQGPSYEQYF
V gene: TRBV2; CDR3 protein: CASSDARGRYGYTF
V gene: TRBV5-1; CDR3 protein: CASGSGGPNTEAFF
V gene: TRBV4-1; CDR3 protein: CASSQVLAGVTPNEQFF
V gene: TRBV5-6; CDR3 protein: CASSFRGIGPSGANVLTF
V gene: TRBV5-8; CDR3 protein: CASSWGQGQETQYF
V gene: TRBV19; CDR3 protein: CASSPWGLAGGSNTGELFF
V gene: TRBV5-1; CDR3 protein: CASSTPGTSGPNTGELFF
V gene: TRBV4-2; CDR3 protein: CASSQTRGGGAYNEQFF
V gene: TRBV2; CDR3 protein: CASSAGLSTYEQYF
V gene: TRBV7-8; CDR3 protein: CASSSQSSGRYEQYF
V gene: TRBV19; CDR3 protein: CASTPQGRGANVLTF